The rows below give T cell receptor beta chains drawn from one sample of a study of neurological immune-mediated disorders. TCRdb analysed the 5' RACE reads with MiXCR anew, one entry per CDR3 protein. The sample yields 45,000 to 55,000 distinct CDR3 sequences, around 3.4% seen once. The sample comprised PBMCs. Receptors originate from a man aged 40-55 years with multiple sclerosis. The CDR3 runs from the conserved cysteine through the conserved F or W. A D gene is named only where the DNA matches it firmly. Expanded clones are given a class, and other clones once, few, many or no size at all.

cdr3_aa | cdr3_nt | clone_size | j_call | v_call | d_call
CASSFDSNQPQNF | TGCGCCAGCAGCTTCGATAGCAATCAGCCCCAGAATTTT | many | TRBJ1-5 | TRBV5-1 | NA
CASSLVAGYREKLFF | TGTGCCAGCAGCTTAGTAGCCGGGTACCGGGAAAAACTGTTTTTT | many | TRBJ1-4 | TRBV7-9 | NA
CASSRGSGGTQETQYF | TGTGCCAGCAGCCGGGGCAGCGGGGGGACGCAAGAGACCCAGTACTTC | many | TRBJ2-5 | TRBV3-1 | TRBD2
CASRWWGVLRVAYEQYF | TGCGCCAGCAGATGGTGGGGGGTCCTTCGGGTTGCCTACGAGCAGTACTTC | many | TRBJ2-7 | TRBV5-1 | NA
CASSLRQSLGEQYF | TGCGCCAGCAGCTTGCGGCAGTCGTTAGGCGAGCAGTACTTC | many | TRBJ2-7 | TRBV5-1 | NA
CASSLVWRVRANSGANVLTF | TGTGCCAGCAGTTTGGTTTGGAGGGTCCGCGCTAACTCTGGGGCCAACGTCCTGACTTTC | many | TRBJ2-6 | TRBV12-3/TRBV12-4 | NA
CASSLGQGADQPQHF | TGTGCTAGCAGCCTGGGACAGGGGGCCGATCAGCCCCAGCATTTT | many | TRBJ1-5 | TRBV7-7 | TRBD1
CASSYRAGGTYEQYF | TGTGCCAGCAGCTACAGGGCAGGGGGAACCTACGAGCAGTACTTC | few | TRBJ2-7 | TRBV7-2 | TRBD1
CASSQDRYWGDRAGGVLTF | TGTGCCAGCAGCCAAGATCGATATTGGGGAGACAGGGCCGGCGGCGTCCTGACTTTC | many | TRBJ2-6 | TRBV4-2 | TRBD1
CSARGEGLAEKLFF | TGCAGTGCTAGAGGCGAGGGGCTAGCGGAAAAACTGTTTTTT | many | TRBJ1-4 | TRBV20-1 | NA
CASSLPAGGPGSTDTQYF | TGTGCCAGCAGCTTACCAGCGGGGGGGCCGGGGAGCACAGATACGCAGTATTTT | many | TRBJ2-3 | TRBV7-8 | TRBD2
CASSPTAVSAEAFF | TGTGCCAGCAGCCCTACCGCGGTGTCCGCTGAAGCTTTCTTT | many | TRBJ1-1 | TRBV5-6 | NA
CASRSHRAEGNTIYF | TGTGCCAGCAGAAGTCACAGGGCTGAAGGAAACACCATATATTTT | many | TRBJ1-3 | TRBV27 | NA
CASSVLGQGGEYF | TGTGCCAGCAGTGTTTTGGGACAGGGCGGTGAGTACTTC | many | TRBJ2-7 | TRBV2 | TRBD1
CAKTKGTGFSYEQYF | TGTGCCAAGACTAAAGGGACAGGGTTCTCCTACGAGCAGTACTTC | many | TRBJ2-7 | TRBV2 | TRBD1
CSAREGYQPQNF | TGCAGTGCTAGAGAGGGCTATCAGCCCCAGAATTTT | many | TRBJ1-5 | TRBV20-1 | NA
CASSTNNKELFF | TGTGCCAGTAGTACTAACAACAAGGAACTGTTTTTT | NA | TRBJ1-4 | TRBV19 | NA
CASSFGENQPQHF | TGCGCCAGCAGCTTCGGGGAAAATCAGCCCCAGCATTTT | many | TRBJ1-5 | TRBV5-1 | NA
CASSLDGVGQPQNF | TGCGCCAGCAGCTTGGACGGGGTCGGCCAGCCCCAGAATTTT | many | TRBJ1-5 | TRBV5-1 | NA
CASSARQGGETQYF | TGTGCCAGCAGCGCGCGACAGGGAGGAGAGACCCAGTACTTC | few | TRBJ2-5 | TRBV7-8 | NA
CASSLGMMDEQFF | TGTGCCAGCAGTTTGGGGATGATGGATGAGCAGTTCTTC | many | TRBJ2-1 | TRBV6-5 | NA
CASSLGLAGGLGNEQFF | TGTGCTAGCAGCCTTGGACTAGCGGGGGGGCTTGGCAATGAGCAGTTCTTC | many | TRBJ2-1 | TRBV7-7 | TRBD2
CASSSGTGEWTQYF | TGTGCCAGCAGCAGCGGGACAGGGGAGTGGACCCAGTACTTC | many | TRBJ2-5 | TRBV21-1 | NA
CASSYRGEQFF | TGTGCCAGCAGCTATAGAGGTGAGCAGTTCTTC | many | TRBJ2-1 | TRBV5-5 | NA
CASLVEGTYEQYF | TGTGCCAGCTTAGTCGAAGGGACCTACGAGCAGTACTTC | many | TRBJ2-7 | TRBV25-1 | NA
CSVVYQEEGYYGYTF | TGCAGCGTTGTGTATCAGGAGGAAGGATACTATGGCTACACCTTC | many | TRBJ1-2 | TRBV29-1 | NA
CASGGQASSYEQYF | TGTGCCAGCGGCGGGCAGGCCAGCTCCTACGAGCAGTACTTC | many | TRBJ2-7 | TRBV12-3/TRBV12-4 | NA
CASSYKDWNSPQHF | TGTGCCAGCAGTTACAAGGACTGGAATTCGCCCCAGCATTTT | many | TRBJ1-5 | TRBV6-2/TRBV6-3 | NA
CSVAAQGTYEQYF | TGCAGTGTCGCCGCACAGGGGACCTACGAGCAGTACTTC | many | TRBJ2-7 | TRBV20-1 | TRBD1
CASSLFEGVFDEQFF | TGTGCCAGCAGCTTATTTGAGGGGGTTTTCGATGAGCAGTTCTTC | many | TRBJ2-1 | TRBV7-6 | NA
CASSWTGTTGELFF | TGTGCCAGCAGTTGGACAGGGACCACCGGGGAGCTGTTTTTT | many | TRBJ2-2 | TRBV12-3/TRBV12-4 | TRBD1
CASSDSRDRASANTGELFF | TGTGCCAGCAGCGACTCCCGGGACAGGGCTTCTGCGAACACCGGGGAGCTGTTTTTT | many | TRBJ2-2 | TRBV9 | TRBD1
CASSFFTGNFQETQYF | TGTGCCAGCAGTTTTTTTACAGGGAATTTCCAAGAGACCCAGTACTTC | many | TRBJ2-5 | TRBV12-3/TRBV12-4 | NA
CATSEASGGITDTQYF | TGTGCCACCAGTGAGGCTAGCGGGGGAATCACAGATACGCAGTATTTT | NA | TRBJ2-3 | TRBV24-1 | TRBD2
CSASLAGHQPQNF | TGCAGTGCTAGTCTGGCAGGGCATCAGCCCCAGAATTTT | many | TRBJ1-5 | TRBV20-1 | NA
CSAREGFNYGYTF | TGCAGTGCTAGAGAAGGCTTCAACTATGGCTACACCTTC | many | TRBJ1-2 | TRBV20-1 | NA
CASSTGTANGPGKLFF | TGTGCCAGCAGCACCGGGACGGCTAATGGTCCCGGAAAACTGTTTTTT | many | TRBJ1-4 | TRBV6-6 | NA
CASSLRGHEQYF | TGTGCCAGCAGTCTCAGGGGCCACGAGCAGTACTTC | many | TRBJ2-7 | TRBV6-6 | NA
CASSQQGTPNTEAFF | TGTGCCAGCAGCCAACAGGGAACCCCGAACACTGAAGCTTTCTTT | many | TRBJ1-1 | TRBV7-3 | NA
CASSLPQGGSIEKLFF | TGTGCCAGCAGTTTACCACAGGGGGGGAGTATTGAAAAACTGTTTTTT | many | TRBJ1-4 | TRBV28 | TRBD1
CASSEPATGTETQYF | TGCGCCAGCAGCGAACCCGCAACAGGGACGGAGACCCAGTACTTC | many | TRBJ2-5 | TRBV5-1 | NA
CASSPAGAGVHGYTF | TGCGCCAGCAGCCCAGCGGGCGCAGGGGTTCATGGCTACACCTTC | many | TRBJ1-2 | TRBV4-1 | NA
CASSPILAGGDEQYF | TGCGCCAGCAGCCCGATACTAGCGGGGGGGGACGAGCAGTACTTC | many | TRBJ2-7 | TRBV4-1 | TRBD2
CATHQDEGEKLFF | TGTGCCACCCACCAGGACGAGGGTGAAAAACTGTTTTTT | NA | TRBJ1-4 | TRBV19 | NA
CSASQLQHSGNTIYF | TGCAGTGCTTCGCAGCTTCAACACTCTGGAAACACCATATATTTT | many | TRBJ1-3 | TRBV20-1 | NA
CASSSWGGAQETQYF | TGTGCCAGCAGCTCCTGGGGCGGGGCTCAAGAGACCCAGTACTTC | many | TRBJ2-5 | TRBV5-6 | NA
CSADLAKNIQYF | TGCAGTGCAGATCTAGCCAAAAACATTCAGTACTTC | medium-sized | TRBJ2-4 | TRBV20-1 | NA
CASSWRGSYNSPLNF | TGTGCCAGCAGCTGGAGGGGCTCCTATAATTCACCCCTCAACTTT | few | TRBJ1-6 | TRBV5-6 | NA